The clone carrying this TCR beta chain showed up just a few times. The antigen remains undetermined. This CDR3 is 18 amino acids long. Germline V CDR1 and CDR2: SNHLY, FYNNEI. Losses at the gene ends were 2 bases for V and 6 bases for J; bases not matched to a gene: 17. TCRdb re-derived calls from the 5' RACE reads in MiXCR, one entry per CDR3 protein. Counted here are tens of thousands of distinct CDR3 sequences, 14% to 15% occurring once; the ten biggest clones make up 4.5% to 7%. The sample comes from a study of early T cells in non-severe SARS-CoV-2 infection. Study-wide points: VDJdb-based annotation leaned toward anti-spike CD8 responses and missed private and CD4 specificities.

The rearrangement links TRBV2 to TRBJ2-3, with 7 bases lining up with TRBD2. Sequencing was done on a sample of whole blood. The sequence was obtained from an adult who was a healthcare worker with PCR-confirmed SARS-CoV-2 infection or an uninfected control (not recorded which). The DNA for the CDR3 is TGTGCCAGCAGTGAACACCCCCCACTAGCGACAATGACTGATACGCAGTATTTT. Translated: CASSEHPPLATMTDTQYF.